Only a few counts were recorded for the clone carrying this TCR beta chain. Its matching antigen is unknown. A second PCR of roughly 7 to 11 cycles used a sample-barcoded 5' primer and a J-beta primer mix. Every single cDNA molecule received a tag from a template-switch adaptor with 12 random nucleotides. Using its own MiXCR run on the 5' RACE reads, TCRdb lists one record per CDR3 protein. The sample includes over 1,200,000 distinct CDR3 sequences, around 59% of them seen just once. The data belong to a study of blood T cells in healthy people across ages. Every participating donor contributed 9.5 to 10 milliliters of peripheral blood through a draw. The germline V and J ends were trimmed by 0 bases and 7 bases, with 15 bases remaining between them. This CDR3 has 15 amino acids. Germline-derived CDR1 and CDR2 are LGHNA and YNFKEQ. Broader study findings: Estimates drawn from one million T cells were deemed to understate diversity. It was not known whether donors were CMV positive (a possible confounder of expanded clonotype changes).

This sequence was found in a man aged 18 to 30 in good health. The rearrangement joins TRBV4-2 to TRBJ1-2; maybe TRBD1 (5 bases). The sample was blood. The CDR3 DNA follows: TGTGCCAGCAGCCAAGACGCGGGACTTTACTCTGGCTACACCTTC. It is translated as CASSQDAGLYSGYTF.